Each of the 20 T cell receptor beta chains below was sequenced from the same sample in a study of CXCR3-negative and CXCR3-positive naive CD8 T cells. Study results and caveats: TRB CDR3s were more hydrophobic in CXCR3-positive than in CXCR3-negative naive cells.

The libraries of TRB cDNA were prepared using 5' RACE with UMI labels. TCRdb reanalyzed the 5' RACE reads and collapses them to one entry per CDR3 protein, without DNA. The sample table sets out some 85,000 distinct CDR3 sequences. These receptors' targets are unknown. Sequencing was done on a sample of naive CXCR3+ CD8+ T cells from blood. Subset in this sample: CD45RO-CCR7+CD27+CD95- naive CD8+ T cells expressing CXCR3 (TNR3+). These receptors all come from a human donor in good health. Some clones in this sample may be carry-over from other donors' samples.

This chain connects TRBV7-6 to TRBJ2-7; TCRdb indicates TRBD2, and absent DNA this call remains unverified. Germline V lookup: CDR1 SGHVS, CDR2 FNYEAQ. CDR3 length: 14 amino acids. The CDR3 loop is CASSLVEGSYEQYF.

The chain has TRBV28 and TRBJ1-2; TCRdb indicates TRBD1, and absent DNA this call remains unverified. Germline V gene data show CDR1 as MDHEN and CDR2 as SYDVKM. This CDR3 contains 11 residues. The CDR3 sequence: CASSPGYGYTF.

The V call is TRBV30, the J call TRBJ1-2. Germline V gene sequence: CDR1 GTSNPN, CDR2 SVGIG (reference sequence). The CDR3 totals 11 residues. CDR3 sequence: CAWHTDYGYTF.

CDR3 sequence: CASRDRRGAGSYNEQFF. The genes are TRBV6-5 and TRBJ2-1; TCRdb's D gene call, TRBD2, goes unchecked for lack of DNA. The CDR3 has 17 residues. Germline values: CDR1 MNHEY, CDR2 SVGAGI.

The rearrangement links TRBV2 to TRBJ2-2; TCRdb's D call, TRBD1, is unchecked because there is no DNA. The CDR3 totals 14 residues. Germline V gives CDR1 SNHLY, CDR2 FYNNEI. CDR3 region: CASSGQLNTGELFF.

CDR3 sequence reads: CASSIGRNPNYGYTF. V gene TRBV5-1 combines with J gene TRBJ1-2. This CDR3 spans 15 amino acids. Per the germline V gene, CDR1 is SGHRS and CDR2 is YFSETQ.

V usage is TRBV4-2 and J usage is TRBJ2-5; there is no DNA to check the TCRdb D call of TRBD1. The V gene's germline CDR1 is LGHNA and CDR2 YNFKEQ. CDR3 length equals 15 residues. CDR3 sequence: CASSQTPRVRETQYF.

This clonotype is deemed medium-sized by its frequency. CDR3 loop: CASSLRQGYEQYF. The chain is built from TRBV7-7 and TRBJ2-7; TCRdb outputs TRBD2, but without DNA this stays unchecked. CDR3 size: 13 residues. Germline V CDR1 and CDR2: SSHAT, FNYEAQ (reference sequence). The whole variable domain, filled in from reference TRBV7-7 and TRBJ2-7, reads GAGVSQSPRYKVTKRGQDVTLRCDPISSHATLYWYQQALGQGPEFLTYFNYEAQPDKSGLPSDRFSAERPEGSISTLTIQRTEQRDSAMYRCASSLRQGYEQYFGPGTRLTVT.

The V gene is TRBV5-1, the J gene TRBJ2-1; the D call from TCRdb, TRBD2, cannot be confirmed without DNA. The length of the CDR3 is 16 residues. Germline V gene sequence: CDR1 SGHRS, CDR2 YFSETQ. The CDR3 sequence is CASSLASSGAYNEQFF.

The chain couples TRBV5-1 to TRBJ1-5. Germline-derived CDR1 and CDR2 are SGHRS and YFSETQ. The CDR3 sequence is 19 residues long. The CDR3 loop reads CASSLAPTGDSYSNQPQHF.

The J gene is TRBJ2-7, the V gene TRBV20-1; TCRdb's assignment of TRBD2 cannot be checked, as there is no DNA. The CDR3 extends over 18 amino acids. Germline V gives CDR1 DFQATT, CDR2 SNEGSKA (reference sequence). Here the CDR3 reads CSARDREYRGSPPYEQYF.

CDR3 loop: CASSFRGRGTGELFF. The rearrangement uses TRBV12-3 or TRBV12-4 and TRBJ2-2; TCRdb gives TRBD1 as the D gene, but with no DNA this cannot be confirmed. The CDR3 has 15 amino acids.

V is TRBV9 and J is TRBJ2-1. Germline assignment: CDR1 SGDLS and CDR2 YYNGEE. The CDR3 covers 12 residues. This CDR3 reads CASSVLSDEQFF.

The chain links TRBV27 to TRBJ2-7; TCRdb's D call of TRBD1 is untestable without DNA. CDR3 length: 13 amino acids. CDR1 and CDR2 from the germline V gene are MNHEY and SMNVEV (reference sequence). The CDR3: CASSFLQDYEQYF.

CDR3 region: CASSLFTGTGASYEQYF. This chain links TRBV6-2 or TRBV6-3 with TRBJ2-7; TCRdb reports TRBD1, a call that lacks DNA to check it against. This CDR3 is built from 17 residues. Germline values: CDR1 MNHEY, CDR2 SVGEGT.

V gene TRBV2 combines with J gene TRBJ1-1; the TCRdb call, TRBD1, lacks DNA for checking. The germline V gene has CDR1 SNHLY and CDR2 FYNNEI. This CDR3 spans 12 amino acids. The CDR3 reads CASTPAVIEAFF.

The gene calls are TRBV6-2 or TRBV6-3 and TRBJ2-6; the TCRdb D gene call, TRBD1, has no DNA to confirm it. Germline assignment: CDR1 MNHEY and CDR2 SVGEGT. The CDR3 covers 14 residues. The CDR3 protein is CPRTGYSGANVLTF.

This chain links TRBV29-1 with TRBJ1-4. Germline lookup yields CDR1 SQVTM and CDR2 ANQGSEA. The CDR3 extends over 12 amino acids. The CDR3 sequence is CSVLAGGEKLFF.

This chain links TRBV15 with TRBJ2-3; TCRdb's assignment of TRBD1 cannot be checked, as there is no DNA. Germline values: CDR1 LNHNV, CDR2 YYDKDF (reference sequence). This CDR3 is 18 amino acids long. The CDR3 loop is CATSRDSGGLLDGDTQYF.

This chain joins TRBV29-1 and TRBJ2-2. Germline V gene data show CDR1 as SQVTM and CDR2 as ANQGSEA. This CDR3 spans 13 amino acids. CDR3 in amino acids: CSGETSNTGELFF.